Sequencing of this TCR beta chain was carried out in a study of blood T cells in healthy people across ages. General study findings and limits: Among long-lived donors, naive CD4+ cells were more numerous and diversity higher than in aged donors.

Sample-barcoded 5' priming and a J-beta primer mix drove a second PCR of roughly 7 to 11 cycles. The template-switch adaptor was a 5' adaptor with 12 random nucleotides. It tagged each cDNA molecule. A minimum of 3 million CDR3-containing paired-end reads was obtained for each sample. TCRdb recomputed calls from the 5' RACE reads with MiXCR, one row per CDR3 protein. The sample has around 1,900,000 distinct CDR3 sequences, roughly 43% seen once. On this clonotype itself: Its cognate antigen is unknown.

The CDR3 sequence is 15 residues long. V was pared by 3 bases and J by 1 base, with 9 bases between. Germline V gene sequence: CDR1 KGHSH, CDR2 LQKENI. This clonotype was obtained from a human donor in good health. The sequenced sample was blood. The rearrangement uses TRBV18 and TRBJ2-2; no clear D. The CDR3 region is CASSPGRLNTGELFF. The CDR3 DNA follows: TGTGCCAGCTCACCGGGCAGACTGAACACCGGGGAGCTGTTTTTT. Looking up the rest from reference TRBV18 and TRBJ2-2 gives the full variable domain: NAGVMQNPRHLVRRRGQEARLRCSPMKGHSHVYWYRQLPEEGLKFMVYLQKENIIDESGMPKERFSAEFPKEGPSILRIQQVVRGDSAAYFCASSPGRLNTGELFFGEGSRLTVL.